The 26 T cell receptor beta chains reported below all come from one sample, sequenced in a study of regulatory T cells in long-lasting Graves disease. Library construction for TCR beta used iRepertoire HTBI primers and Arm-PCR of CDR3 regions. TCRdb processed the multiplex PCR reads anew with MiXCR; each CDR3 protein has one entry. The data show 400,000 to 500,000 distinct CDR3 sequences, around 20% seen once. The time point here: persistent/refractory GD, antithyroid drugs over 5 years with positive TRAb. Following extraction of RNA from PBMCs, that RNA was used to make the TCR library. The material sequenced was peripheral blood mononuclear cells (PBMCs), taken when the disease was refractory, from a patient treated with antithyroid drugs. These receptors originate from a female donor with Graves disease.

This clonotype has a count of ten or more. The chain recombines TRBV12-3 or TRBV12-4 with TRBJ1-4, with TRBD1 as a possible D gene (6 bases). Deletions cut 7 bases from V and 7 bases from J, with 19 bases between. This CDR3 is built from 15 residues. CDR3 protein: CASTSVGTTVEKLFF. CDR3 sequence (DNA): TGTGCCAGCACCTCGGTCGGGACAACCGTTGAAAAACTGTTTTTT.

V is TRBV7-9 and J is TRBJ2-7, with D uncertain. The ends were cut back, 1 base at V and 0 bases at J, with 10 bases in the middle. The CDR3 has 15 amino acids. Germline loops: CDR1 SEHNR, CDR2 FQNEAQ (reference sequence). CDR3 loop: CASSLGLWGSYEQYF. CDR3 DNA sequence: TGTGCCAGCAGCTTAGGTTTGTGGGGCTCCTACGAGCAGTACTTC.

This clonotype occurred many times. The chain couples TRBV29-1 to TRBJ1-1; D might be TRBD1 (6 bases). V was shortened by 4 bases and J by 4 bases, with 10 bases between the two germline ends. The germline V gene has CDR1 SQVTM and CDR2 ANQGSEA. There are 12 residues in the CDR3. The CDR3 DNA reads TGCAGCGTTGTCGGAGGGGGCACTGAAGCTTTCTTT. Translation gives CSVVGGGTEAFF.

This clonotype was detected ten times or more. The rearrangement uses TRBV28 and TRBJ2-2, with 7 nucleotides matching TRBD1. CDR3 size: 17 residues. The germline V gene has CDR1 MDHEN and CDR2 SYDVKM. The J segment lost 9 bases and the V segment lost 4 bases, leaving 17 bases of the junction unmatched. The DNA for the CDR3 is TGTGCCAGCAGTTCCAGGACAGGCGACCGAAGGGGCCGGGAGCTGTTTTTT. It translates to CASSSRTGDRRGRELFF.

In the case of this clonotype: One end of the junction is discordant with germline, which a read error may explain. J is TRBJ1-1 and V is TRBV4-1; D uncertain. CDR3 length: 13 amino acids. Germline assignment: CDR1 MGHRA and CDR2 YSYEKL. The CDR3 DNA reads TGTGCCAGCAGCCAGGACCCGGGGACTGAAGCTTTCTTT. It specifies CASSQDPGTEAFF.

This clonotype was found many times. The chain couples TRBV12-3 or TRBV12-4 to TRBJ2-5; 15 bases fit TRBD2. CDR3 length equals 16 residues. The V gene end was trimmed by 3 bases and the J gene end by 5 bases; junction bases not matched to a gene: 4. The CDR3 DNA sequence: TGTGCCAGCAGTTTGGGGACTAGCGGGAGGCGTGAGACCCAGTACTTC. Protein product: CASSLGTSGRRETQYF.

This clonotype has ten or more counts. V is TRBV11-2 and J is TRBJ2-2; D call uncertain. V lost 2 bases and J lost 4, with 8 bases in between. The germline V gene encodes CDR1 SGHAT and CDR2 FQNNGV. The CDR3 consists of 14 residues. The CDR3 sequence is CASSLLVGTGELFF. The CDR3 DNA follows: TGTGCCAGCAGCTTATTGGTTGGCACCGGGGAGCTGTTTTTT.

DNA for the CDR3: TGTGCCAGCAGTTGGACAGGGGGGTATACTGAAGCTTTCTTT. Its protein product is CASSWTGGYTEAFF. The V call is TRBV27, the J call TRBJ1-1; TRBD1 matches 10 bases. Trimming at V came to 4 bases and at J to 5 bases, leaving 4 bases not matched to a gene. From germline, CDR1 is MNHEY and CDR2 SMNVEV (reference sequence). This CDR3 has 14 amino acids.

CDR3 sequence: CSATHRTGLEAFF. The CDR3 nucleotides are TGCAGTGCTACCCACCGGACAGGGTTGGAAGCTTTCTTT. The chain joins TRBV20-1 to TRBJ1-1; 8 bases line up with TRBD1. Germline assignment: CDR1 DFQATT and CDR2 SNEGSKA (reference sequence). The CDR3 spans 13 residues. V lost 4 bases to trimming and J lost 8 bases; unmatched junction nucleotides: 9.

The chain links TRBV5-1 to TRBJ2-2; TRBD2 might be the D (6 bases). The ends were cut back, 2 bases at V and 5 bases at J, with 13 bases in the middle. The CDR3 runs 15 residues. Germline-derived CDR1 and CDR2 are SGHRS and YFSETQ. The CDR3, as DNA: TGCGCCAGCAGCTTCGCCCCCGGGGGAACCGGGGAGCTGTTTTTT. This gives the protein CASSFAPGGTGELFF.

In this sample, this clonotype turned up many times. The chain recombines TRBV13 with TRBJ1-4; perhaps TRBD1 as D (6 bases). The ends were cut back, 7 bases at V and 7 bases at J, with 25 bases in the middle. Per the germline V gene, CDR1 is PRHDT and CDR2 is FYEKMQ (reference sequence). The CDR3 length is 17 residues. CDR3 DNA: TGTGCCAGCACCAATGGGGGGACACCACCTGAGTCTGAAAAACTGTTTTTT. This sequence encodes CASTNGGTPPESEKLFF.

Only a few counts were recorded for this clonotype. The CDR3 protein is CASSRRGGTAEAFF. The CDR3 coding sequence is TGTGCCAGCAGCCGACGAGGGGGCACAGCTGAAGCTTTCTTT. The rearrangement links TRBV7-2 to TRBJ1-1, with 7 bases lining up with TRBD1. This CDR3 spans 14 amino acids. Germline CDR1 and CDR2: SGHTA and FQGNSA. The V and J ends lost 5 bases and 6 bases, in that order; junction bases with no gene match: 9.

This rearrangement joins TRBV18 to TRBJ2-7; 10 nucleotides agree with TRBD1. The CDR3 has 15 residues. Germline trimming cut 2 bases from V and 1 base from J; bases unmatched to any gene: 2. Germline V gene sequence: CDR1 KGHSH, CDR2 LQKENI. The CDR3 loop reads CASSPGDRGSYEQYF. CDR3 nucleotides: TGTGCCAGCTCACCAGGGGACAGGGGATCCTACGAGCAGTACTTC. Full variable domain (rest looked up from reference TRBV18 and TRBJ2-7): NAGVMQNPRHLVRRRGQEARLRCSPMKGHSHVYWYRQLPEEGLKFMVYLQKENIIDESGMPKERFSAEFPKEGPSILRIQQVVRGDSAAYFCASSPGDRGSYEQYFGPGTRLTVT.

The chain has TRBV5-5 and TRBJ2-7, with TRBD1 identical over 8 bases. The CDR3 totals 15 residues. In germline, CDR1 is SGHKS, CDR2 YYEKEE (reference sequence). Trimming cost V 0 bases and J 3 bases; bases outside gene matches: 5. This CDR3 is CASSLGPDRVYEQYF. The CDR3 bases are TGTGCCAGCAGCTTGGGGCCGGACAGGGTCTACGAGCAGTACTTC.

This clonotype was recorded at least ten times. This chain's CDR3 is CASSLGPMANEKLFF. CDR3 nucleotide sequence: TGTGCCAGCAGCTTGGGTCCGATGGCTAATGAAAAACTGTTTTTT. J is TRBJ1-4 and V is TRBV5-5; D is uncertain. The CDR3 loop spans 15 amino acids. The germline V gene encodes CDR1 SGHKS and CDR2 YYEKEE (reference sequence). V gave up 0 bases and J gave up 3 bases, with 9 bases separating them.

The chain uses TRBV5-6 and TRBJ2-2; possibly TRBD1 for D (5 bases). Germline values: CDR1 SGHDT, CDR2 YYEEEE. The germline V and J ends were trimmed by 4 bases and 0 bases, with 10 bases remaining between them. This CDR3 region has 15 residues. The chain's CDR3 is CASSLTASNTGELFF. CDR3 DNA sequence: TGTGCCAGCAGCCTGACAGCTTCGAACACCGGGGAGCTGTTTTTT.

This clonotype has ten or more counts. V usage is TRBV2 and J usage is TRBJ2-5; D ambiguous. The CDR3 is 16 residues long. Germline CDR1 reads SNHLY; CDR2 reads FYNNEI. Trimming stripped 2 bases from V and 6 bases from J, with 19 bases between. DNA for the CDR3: TGTGCCAGCAGTGAACTTGTGAGGTCTCCGCAAAAGACCCAGTACTTC. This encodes CASSELVRSPQKTQYF.

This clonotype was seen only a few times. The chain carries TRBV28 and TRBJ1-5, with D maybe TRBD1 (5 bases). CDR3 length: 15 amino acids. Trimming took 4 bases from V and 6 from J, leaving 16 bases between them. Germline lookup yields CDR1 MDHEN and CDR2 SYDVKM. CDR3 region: CASSYLSGGSQPQHF. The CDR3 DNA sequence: TGTGCCAGCAGTTACTTGTCGGGGGGGAGTCAGCCCCAGCATTTT.

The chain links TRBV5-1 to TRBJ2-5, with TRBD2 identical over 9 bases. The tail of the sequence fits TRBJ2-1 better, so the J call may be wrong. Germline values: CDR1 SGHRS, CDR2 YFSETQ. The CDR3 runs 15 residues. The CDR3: CASRPQRTSVGEQFF. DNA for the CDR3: TGCGCCAGCCGACCCCAGAGGACTAGCGTAGGTGAGCAGTTCTTC.

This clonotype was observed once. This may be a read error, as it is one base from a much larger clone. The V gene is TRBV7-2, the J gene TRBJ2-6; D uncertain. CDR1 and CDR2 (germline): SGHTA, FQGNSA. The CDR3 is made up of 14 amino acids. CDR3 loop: CAGSLQPGANVLTF. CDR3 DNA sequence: TGTGCCGGCAGCTTACAACCTGGGGCCAACGTCCTGACTTTC.

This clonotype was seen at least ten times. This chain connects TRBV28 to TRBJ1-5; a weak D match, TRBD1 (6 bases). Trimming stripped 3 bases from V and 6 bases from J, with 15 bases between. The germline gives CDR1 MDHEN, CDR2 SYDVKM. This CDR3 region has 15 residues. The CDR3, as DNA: TGTGCCAGCAGTTTGAGTGGGGGCCTGACTCAGCCCCAGCATTTT. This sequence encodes CASSLSGGLTQPQHF. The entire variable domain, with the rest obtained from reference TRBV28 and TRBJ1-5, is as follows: DVKVTQSSRYLVKRTGEKVFLECVQDMDHENMFWYRQDPGLGLRLIYFSYDVKMKEKGDIPEGYSVSREKKERFSLILESASTNQTSMYLCASSLSGGLTQPQHFGDGTRLSIL.

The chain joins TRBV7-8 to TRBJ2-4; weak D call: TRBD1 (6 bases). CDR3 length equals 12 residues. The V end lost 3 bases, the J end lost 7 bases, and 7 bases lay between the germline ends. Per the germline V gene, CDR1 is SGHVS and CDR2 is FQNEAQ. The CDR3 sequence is CASSLDSNIQYF. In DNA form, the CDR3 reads TGTGCCAGCAGCTTGGACAGTAACATTCAGTACTTC.

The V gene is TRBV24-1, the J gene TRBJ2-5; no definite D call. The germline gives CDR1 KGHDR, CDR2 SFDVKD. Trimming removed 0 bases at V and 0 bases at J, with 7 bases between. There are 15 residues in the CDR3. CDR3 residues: CATSDLVADQETQYF. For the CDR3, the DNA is TGTGCCACCAGTGATTTGGTGGCGGACCAAGAGACCCAGTACTTC.

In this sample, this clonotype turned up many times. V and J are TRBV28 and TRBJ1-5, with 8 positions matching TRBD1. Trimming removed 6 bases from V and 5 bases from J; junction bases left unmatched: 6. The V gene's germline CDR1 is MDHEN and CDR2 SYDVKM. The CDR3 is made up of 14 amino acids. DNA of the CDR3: TGTGCCAGCAGCCAGGACAGGGCTCATCAGCCCCAGCATTTT. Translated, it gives CASSQDRAHQPQHF.

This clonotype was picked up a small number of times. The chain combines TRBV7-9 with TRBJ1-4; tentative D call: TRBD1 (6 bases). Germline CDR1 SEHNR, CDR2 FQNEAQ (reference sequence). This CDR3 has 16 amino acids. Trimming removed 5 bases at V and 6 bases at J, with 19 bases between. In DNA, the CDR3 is TGTGCCAGCAGCCCCCTGGGGGGAGGACAGTATGAAAAACTGTTTTTT. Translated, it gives CASSPLGGGQYEKLFF.

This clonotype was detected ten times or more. The DNA of the CDR3 is TGTGCCAGCAGCCAAGGACAGGGGGCGTCACAGCCCCAGCATTTT. Translation: CASSQGQGASQPQHF. The gene calls are TRBV2 and TRBJ1-5; TRBD1 matches 11 bases. Looked up from germline, CDR1 is SNHLY and CDR2 is FYNNEI. The junction had 8 bases not matched to a gene; V was cut back by 6 bases and J by 7 bases. The CDR3 consists of 15 residues.